One and the same sample provided the 3 T cell receptor beta chains below, sequenced in a study of cytomegalovirus exposure and HLA in healthy donors (TCRdb year 2017). The library was generated by the immunoSEQ multiplex PCR assay. The multiplex PCR relied on a mix of 60 forward primers for TCR Vbeta segments and 13 reverse primers for TCR Jbeta segments. Sourced from immuneACCESS, this table was stored by TCRdb with only in-frame sequences that have V and J called. A share of the clones is absent; for the studies checked, an unresolved V gene accounts for under half, and the remainder has no known explanation. The sample table shows about 160,000 clones, and approximately 80% are seen once. The top ten clonotypes cover roughly 1.3% of the sample. The specimen was PBMCs. These receptors were obtained from a woman aged 45-60 years in good health and CMV-seronegative.

J is TRBJ2-1 and V is TRBV7-9, with D maybe TRBD1 (6 bases). The CDR3 is made up of 14 amino acids. The germline V gene encodes CDR1 SEHNR and CDR2 FQNEAQ (reference sequence). V lost 8 bases and J 0 bases, leaving 11 bases between the germline ends. CDR3 region: CASRQASSYNEQFF. In DNA form, the CDR3 reads TGTGCCAGCCGACAGGCCAGCTCCTACAATGAGCAGTTCTTC.

The chain is built from TRBV7-8 and TRBJ2-7; 9 bases map to TRBD2. The V gene's germline CDR1 is SGHVS and CDR2 FQNEAQ. The junction had 4 bases not matched to a gene; V was cut back by 1 base and J by 3 bases. The CDR3 has 15 residues. The CDR3 loop is CASSLVVAGDYEQYF. DNA of the CDR3: TGTGCCAGCAGCTTAGTGGTAGCGGGGGACTACGAGCAGTACTTC. The full variable domain, with the rest looked up from reference TRBV7-8 and TRBJ2-7, is GAGVSQSPRYKVAKRGQDVALRCDPISGHVSLFWYQQALGQGPEFLTYFQNEAQLDKSGLPSDRFFAERPEGSVSTLKIQRTQQEDSAVYLCASSLVVAGDYEQYFGPGTRLTVT.

V is TRBV19 and J is TRBJ2-1, with TRBD2 matching 7 bases. Germline V gene lookup returns CDR1 LNHDA and CDR2 SQIVND (reference sequence). CDR3 length: 12 amino acids. V was clipped by 4 bases and J by 8 bases; unmatched bases: 2. CDR3 DNA: TGTGCCAGTAGTAGGCGGGAGTATGAGCAGTTCTTC. Translated, it gives CASSRREYEQFF.